The 22 T cell receptor beta chains listed next were all sequenced from one sample in a study of blood T cells in healthy people across ages. A sample-barcoded 5' primer and a J-beta primer mix were used in a second PCR of about 7 to 12 cycles. TCRdb ran MiXCR on the 5' RACE reads and lists one entry per CDR3 protein. The sample lists over 1,500,000 distinct CDR3 sequences, around 42% occurring once. Sequenced: blood. All receptors come from a human donor in good health.

This clonotype was observed once. The rearrangement uses TRBV6-1 and TRBJ1-1, with a tentative D call TRBD1 (5 bases). The V gene's germline CDR1 is MNHNS and CDR2 SASEGT. CDR3 length: 14 amino acids. V was pared by 3 bases and J by 4 bases, with 12 bases between. The CDR3 DNA is TGTGCCAGCAGTGACCACAGGAGATTCACTGAAGCTTTCTTT. This encodes CASSDHRRFTEAFF.

This chain uses TRBV14 with TRBJ2-1, with TRBD2 identical over 7 bases. Germline CDR1 and CDR2: SGHDN and FVKESK. The CDR3 totals 15 residues. The trim removed 6 bases at V and 9 bases at J, leaving 14 bases unmatched. The CDR3 region has the DNA TGTGCCAGCAGACAAACTAGCGTGGGGTATGGTGAGCAGTTCTTC. Its translation: CASRQTSVGYGEQFF.

The J gene is TRBJ2-3, the V gene TRBV10-3; no clear D. V was cut by 11 bases and J by 3 bases, with 12 bases left in between. The CDR3 runs to 12 residues. CDR1 and CDR2 (germline): ENHRY, SYGVKD. The CDR3 region has the DNA TGTGCCGTCGGTCCGGTGACAGATACGCAGTATTTT. This gives the protein CAVGPVTDTQYF.

V usage is TRBV20-1 and J usage is TRBJ1-2; 9 bases map to TRBD1. The CDR3 is 19 amino acids. The trim removed 0 bases at V and 5 bases at J, leaving 19 bases unmatched. Per germline, CDR1 DFQATT and CDR2 SNEGSKA (reference sequence). DNA of the CDR3: TGCAGTGCTAGAGATTATAGAGATGGGACAGGGCTCGCCTATTATGGCTACACCTTC. It yields the protein CSARDYRDGTGLAYYGYTF.

The chain has TRBV4-2 and TRBJ2-3; TRBD2 aligns across 7 bases. Germline V gene sequence: CDR1 LGHNA, CDR2 YNFKEQ. This CDR3 comprises 18 residues. With 1 base clipped from V and 0 bases from J, the junction kept 10 bases outside the gene matches. CDR3 bases: TGTGCCAGCAGCCAAGGAGCGGGGAGCATTTATAGCACAGATACGCAGTATTTT. This gives the protein CASSQGAGSIYSTDTQYF.

The chain is built from TRBV2 and TRBJ2-1; 8 positions match TRBD1. Per germline, CDR1 SNHLY and CDR2 FYNNEI. Unmatched junction bases numbered 7, after V lost 3 bases and J lost 0 bases. CDR3 length: 17 residues. In DNA, the CDR3 is TGTGCCAGCAGTGATGGACAGGGACCTAGCTCCTACAATGAGCAGTTCTTC. Translation gives CASSDGQGPSSYNEQFF.

V is TRBV9 and J is TRBJ2-3; the D gene is possibly TRBD2 (7 bases). The CDR3 runs 15 residues. The ends were cut back, 5 bases at V and 6 bases at J, with 19 bases in the middle. Germline lookup yields CDR1 SGDLS and CDR2 YYNGEE. In nucleotides, the CDR3 is TGTGCCAGCAGAGCCCCGGGGGGCGCAGGGGATACGCAGTATTTT. Residues: CASRAPGGAGDTQYF. The complete variable domain, with remaining parts taken from reference TRBV9 and TRBJ2-3, reads DSGVTQTPKHLITATGQRVTLRCSPRSGDLSVYWYQQSLDQGLQFLIQYYNGEERAKGNILERFSAQQFPDLHSELNLSSLELGDSALYFCASRAPGGAGDTQYFGPGTRLTVL.

This clonotype was observed a few times. As DNA, the CDR3 is TGTGCCAGCAGGCAGGGGATGTTGTACAATGAGCAGTTCTTC. As protein: CASRQGMLYNEQFF. The chain couples TRBV12-3 or TRBV12-4 to TRBJ2-1; D possibly corresponds to TRBD1 (6 bases). This CDR3 spans 14 amino acids. Deletions cut 6 bases from V and 4 bases from J, with 13 bases between.

This chain connects TRBV11-2 to TRBJ2-1; 7 bases match TRBD1. Per germline, CDR1 SGHAT and CDR2 FQNNGV. The CDR3 extends over 15 amino acids. V trimming: 5 bases; J trimming: 2 bases; junction bases outside the gene matches: 6. CDR3 residues: CASSRIRGPYNEQFF. CDR3 coding DNA: TGTGCCAGCAGCCGCATTAGGGGGCCCTACAATGAGCAGTTCTTC.

The V call is TRBV7-2, the J call TRBJ2-2; no firm D call. The CDR3 covers 15 residues. V shed 8 bases and J shed 6 bases, with 19 bases lying between them. Per the germline V gene, CDR1 is SGHTA and CDR2 is FQGNSA. The CDR3 DNA reads TGTGCCAGCTCCACCGAGATAAGAATTGCCGGGGAGCTGTTTTTT. Translation gives CASSTEIRIAGELFF.

This clonotype appeared a single time. The chain has TRBV5-1 and TRBJ2-1, with TRBD1 matching 9 bases. This CDR3 has 15 residues. Germline V gene lookup returns CDR1 SGHRS and CDR2 YFSETQ. V shed 7 bases, J shed 8 bases, and the junction held 13 bases outside the gene matches. The CDR3 spells CASGPRTGARDEQFF. In nucleotides, the CDR3 is TGCGCCAGCGGCCCCCGGACAGGGGCTCGGGATGAGCAGTTCTTC.

Only a few counts were recorded for this clonotype. The chain links TRBV12-3 or TRBV12-4 to TRBJ1-3; D gene unclear. The germline V and J ends were trimmed by 3 bases and 0 bases, with 12 bases remaining between them. This CDR3 comprises 16 residues. The CDR3 DNA follows: TGTGCCAGCAGTTTGCGGGGTTCTGGCTCTGGAAACACCATATATTTT. Its protein product is CASSLRGSGSGNTIYF.

The rearrangement uses TRBV6-5 and TRBJ1-2; D perhaps matches TRBD1 (5 bases). Germline loops: CDR1 MNHEY, CDR2 SVGAGI. The CDR3 sequence is 14 residues long. V lost 3 bases, J lost 6 bases, and 14 bases lay in between. DNA of the CDR3: TGTGCCAGCAGTTATTACGGACCGGGGGATGGCTACACCTTC. Translated: CASSYYGPGDGYTF.

The chain is built from TRBV24-1 and TRBJ2-5; D ambiguous. This CDR3 region has 14 residues. Deletions cut 1 base from V and 6 bases from J, with 11 bases between. Looked up from germline, CDR1 is KGHDR and CDR2 is SFDVKD. The DNA for the CDR3 is TGTGCCACCAGTGATTTTAGGCGAATGAAGACCCAGTACTTC. This codes for CATSDFRRMKTQYF.

This clonotype was observed a few times. The rearrangement joins TRBV7-2 to TRBJ1-2; possibly TRBD1 for D (6 bases). The CDR3 extends over 13 amino acids. From germline, CDR1 is SGHTA and CDR2 FQGNSA. Trimming removed 5 bases at V and 4 bases at J, with 11 bases between. CDR3: CASSSYRAYGYTF. The CDR3 DNA is TGTGCCAGCAGCAGCTACAGGGCCTATGGCTACACCTTC.

A word on this clonotype: At one boundary the junction diverges from the germline segment, which might be a read error. The rearrangement links TRBV28 to TRBJ1-2; no firm D call. Germline CDR1 is MDHEN and CDR2 is SYDVKM. This CDR3 spans 15 amino acids. The CDR3 here is CASSLWGGDAYGYTF. DNA of the CDR3: TGTGCTAGCAGTTTATGGGGAGGCGACGCATATGGCTACACCTTC.

This sequence joins TRBV9 and TRBJ1-3; unclear D gene. Germline V gene data show CDR1 as SGDLS and CDR2 as YYNGEE. The CDR3 loop spans 15 amino acids. Trimming cost V 1 base and J 0 bases, with 8 bases left between them. The CDR3 bases are TGTGCCAGCAGCGTAAAGGGATACTCTGGAAACACCATATATTTT. Translating gives CASSVKGYSGNTIYF.

The chain uses TRBV2 and TRBJ1-5, with 7 bases aligning to TRBD1. This CDR3 region has 13 residues. With 6 bases clipped from V and 3 bases from J, the junction kept 2 bases outside the gene matches. CDR1 SNHLY and CDR2 FYNNEI come from the germline V gene. The CDR3 loop reads CASRGQFNQPQHF. For the CDR3, the DNA is TGTGCCAGCAGGGGACAGTTCAATCAGCCCCAGCATTTT.

This clonotype turned up a few times. The rearrangement joins TRBV28 to TRBJ2-1; 8 bases align to TRBD1. The CDR3 extends over 12 amino acids. With 6 bases clipped from V and 9 bases from J, the junction kept 4 bases outside the gene matches. In germline, CDR1 is MDHEN, CDR2 SYDVKM. As DNA, the CDR3 is TGTGCCAGCAGACCCGACAGGGGTGAGCAGTTCTTC. It translates to CASRPDRGEQFF.

This chain links TRBV27 with TRBJ2-5; a possible D gene is TRBD2 (5 bases). The end of the DNA is better explained by TRBJ2-7, so the J call may be wrong. There are 13 residues in the CDR3. Germline CDR1 reads MNHEY; CDR2 reads SMNVEV (reference sequence). The CDR3 DNA reads as TGTGCCAGCGGGGAGCTGGGTGTCCACGAGCAGTACTTC. Translating gives CASGELGVHEQYF.

This clonotype was seen only a few times. The junction shows a germline mismatch at one end, possibly a read error. The V gene is TRBV5-5, the J gene TRBJ2-7; D might be TRBD2 (6 bases). The CDR3 has 12 amino acids. Germline assignment: CDR1 SGHKS and CDR2 YYEKEE (reference sequence). The CDR3 DNA sequence: TGTGTCAGCAGCTTCCGGGGAGGCGAGCAGTACTTC. Its protein product is CVSSFRGGEQYF.

This chain uses TRBV11-2 with TRBJ2-1; D not resolved. V dropped 4 bases and J dropped 4 bases, with 11 bases sitting between them. There are 14 residues in the CDR3. Germline CDR1 and CDR2: SGHAT and FQNNGV. CDR3: CASSSLTVYNEQFF. As DNA, the CDR3 is TGTGCCAGCAGCTCGTTGACGGTTTACAATGAGCAGTTCTTC.